This TCR beta chain is drawn from a study of Ad26.COV2.S vaccination and SARS-CoV-2 variants. Clones were read by immunoSEQ multiplex PCR, and TCRdb kept only the in-frame ones, dropping some. The sample carries about 250,000 clones, approximately 89% recorded once. CDR3 length: 18 amino acids. After removal of 3 bases from V and 0 bases from J, the junction contained 9 bases not matched to a gene. Per germline, CDR1 SGHRS and CDR2 YFSETQ. The treatment was: about 20 received Ad26.COV2.S at low or high dose, single or two shots; about five received placebo; per-sample allocation not given. Day 63 after the first vaccine or placebo injection was the time point for sampling.

The rearrangement links TRBV5-1 to TRBJ2-6, with 7 positions matching TRBD1. The sequences come from peripheral blood, collected in a trial of Ad26.COV2.S vaccine versus placebo. The receptor comes from a person aged 18-65 years who received the Ad26.COV2.S COVID-19 vaccine or a placebo. CDR3 coding DNA: TGCGCCAGCAGCTCCCTAGAGGGGGCTACCTCTGGGGCCAACGTCCTGACTTTC. This gives the protein CASSSLEGATSGANVLTF.